This entry lists 29 T cell receptor beta chains sequenced from one sample in a study of T cells in Graves' hyperthyroidism and ophthalmopathy. Researchers amplified the TCR beta CDR3 regions from RNA transcripts. In the first-round RT-PCR of the TCR CDR3, the HTBI primer set was used. TCRdb analysed the multiplex PCR reads with MiXCR anew, one entry per CDR3 protein. The sample consists of roughly 290,000 distinct CDR3 sequences, about an eighth of them appearing once. The sample was blood. Every receptor here comes from a woman aged 40-49 years with Graves' hyperthyroidism.

This clonotype was seen ten or more times. The chain recombines TRBV5-1 with TRBJ1-1; perhaps TRBD1 as D (5 bases). Germline lookup yields CDR1 SGHRS and CDR2 YFSETQ. Deletions cut 7 bases from V and 1 base from J, with 14 bases between. This CDR3 contains 14 residues. CDR3 amino acids: CASAKQQGNTEAFF. For the CDR3, the DNA is TGCGCCAGCGCCAAGCAGCAGGGGAACACTGAAGCTTTCTTT.

Concerning this clonotype itself: Just one base apart from a much larger clone, this may be a read error. The rearrangement links TRBV12-3 or TRBV12-4 to TRBJ1-2; possible D gene TRBD1, 5 bases. CDR3 size: 12 residues. CDR3 nucleotide sequence: TGTGCCAGCAGCCGCGGGACTTATGGCTGCACCTTC. This translates into CASSRGTYGCTF.

V gene TRBV27 combines with J gene TRBJ1-1, with TRBD1 matching over 11 bases. Germline lookup yields CDR1 MNHEY and CDR2 SMNVEV (reference sequence). The CDR3 is made up of 15 amino acids. With 8 bases clipped from V and 5 bases from J, the junction kept 10 bases outside the gene matches. CDR3 protein: CASSQPGQGDTEAFF. For the CDR3, the DNA is TGTGCCAGCTCTCAACCGGGACAGGGGGATACTGAAGCTTTCTTT.

The table lists this clonotype with a few counts. The chain uses TRBV5-1 and TRBJ2-1; D possibly matches TRBD1 or TRBD2 (5 bases each). V lost 4 bases, J lost 6 bases, and 23 bases lay in between. Germline V gene data show CDR1 as SGHRS and CDR2 as YFSETQ. The CDR3 sequence is 17 residues long. CDR3 sequence (DNA): TGCGCCAGCAGCGCCCTGGGGGTAATTACGGGCGCCAATGAGCAGTTCTTC. Residues: CASSALGVITGANEQFF.

This clonotype was detected ten times or more. This chain joins TRBV19 and TRBJ1-4; the D gene is possibly TRBD1 (5 bases). The CDR3 consists of 13 residues. V lost 7 bases, J lost 7 bases, and 13 bases lay in between. Germline V gene data show CDR1 as LNHDA and CDR2 as SQIVND (reference sequence). CDR3 protein: CASKQGVGEKLFF. CDR3 nucleotide sequence: TGTGCCAGTAAGCAGGGTGTAGGTGAAAAACTGTTTTTT.

This clonotype was counted many times. The rearrangement joins TRBV29-1 to TRBJ2-3; 7 nucleotides match TRBD2. V was clipped by 5 bases and J by 7 bases; unmatched bases: 12. Germline V gene sequence: CDR1 SQVTM, CDR2 ANQGSEA. CDR3 length: 14 amino acids. This chain's CDR3 is CSVLIGGRENTQYF. The DNA of the CDR3 is TGCAGCGTTTTAATAGGAGGGAGGGAGAATACGCAGTATTTT.

V is TRBV4-1 and J is TRBJ1-2; TRBD1 agrees at 7 bases. Per the germline V gene, CDR1 is MGHRA and CDR2 is YSYEKL. Trimming cost V 4 bases and J 0 bases; bases outside gene matches: 5. This CDR3 has 15 residues. In DNA form, the CDR3 reads TGCGCCAGCAGCCCCCCGGACAGGTCTAACTATGGCTACACCTTC. Translation gives CASSPPDRSNYGYTF.

This clonotype was picked up a small number of times. This rearrangement joins TRBV5-8 to TRBJ2-3; tentative D call: TRBD2 (6 bases). Germline CDR1 and CDR2: SGHTS and YDEGEE. The CDR3 is 13 amino acids. V was pared by 3 bases and J by 4 bases, with 9 bases between. CDR3: CASSWGTPDTQYF. CDR3 nucleotides: TGTGCCAGCAGCTGGGGGACTCCAGATACGCAGTATTTT.

The chain joins TRBV20-1 to TRBJ2-7; D not resolved. Per germline, CDR1 DFQATT and CDR2 SNEGSKA (reference sequence). This CDR3 has 13 amino acids. Trimming cost V 2 bases and J 3 bases, with 11 bases left between them. CDR3 loop: CSARRNSDYEQYF. The CDR3 DNA follows: TGCAGTGCTAGAAGGAACTCCGACTACGAGCAGTACTTC.

Ten or more counts support this clonotype. The rearrangement links TRBV11-2 to TRBJ1-5; D gene uncertain. Germline V lookup: CDR1 SGHAT, CDR2 FQNNGV. This CDR3 contains 15 residues. Trimming left V 0 bases short and J 10 bases short, with 16 bases between. This CDR3 is CASSLDQVPSLPQHF. Here the CDR3 DNA reads TGTGCCAGCAGCTTAGATCAGGTACCCAGTCTTCCCCAGCATTTT.

This sequence joins TRBV20-1 and TRBJ2-3; possible D gene TRBD2, 5 bases. From germline, CDR1 is DFQATT and CDR2 SNEGSKA (reference sequence). This CDR3 contains 13 residues. V was clipped by 5 bases and J by 3 bases, with 12 bases between them. CDR3 region: CSAPLRGTDTQYF. Written as DNA, the CDR3 is TGCAGTGCTCCCCTTCGGGGTACAGATACGCAGTATTTT.

The table lists this clonotype with many counts. The chain recombines TRBV12-3 or TRBV12-4 with TRBJ1-6, with 9 nucleotides matching TRBD1. This CDR3 contains 14 residues. V gave up 5 bases and J gave up 9 bases; unmatched junction bases: 5. The CDR3 nucleotides are TGTGCCAGCAGTCTCGGGACAGGGAGTTCACCCCTCCACTTT. It specifies CASSLGTGSSPLHF.

The rearrangement joins TRBV7-3 to TRBJ2-2; 9 nucleotides align to TRBD1. The CDR3 contains 19 residues. V shed 1 base, J shed 4 bases, and the junction held 13 bases outside the gene matches. Germline values: CDR1 SGHTA, CDR2 FQGTGA. CDR3 coding DNA: TGTGCCAGCAGCTTAAAAGGGCCGGGACAGGGCATTTTCACCGGGGAGCTGTTTTTT. As protein: CASSLKGPGQGIFTGELFF.

This clonotype was counted at least ten times. V is TRBV3-1 and J is TRBJ2-1; 8 bases line up with TRBD2. This CDR3 spans 15 amino acids. In germline, CDR1 is LGHDT, CDR2 YNNKEL (reference sequence). The trim removed 0 bases at V and 3 bases at J, leaving 1 base unmatched. CDR3: CASSQEAGVYNEQFF. The CDR3 DNA sequence: TGTGCCAGCAGCCAAGAAGCGGGAGTCTACAATGAGCAGTTCTTC.

In this sample, this clonotype turned up many times. The chain has TRBV2 and TRBJ1-5; D is unclear. Germline V lookup: CDR1 SNHLY, CDR2 FYNNEI. The V end was cut by 7 bases, the J end by 0 bases, with 7 bases between. This CDR3 is 13 amino acids long. The CDR3 sequence is CASKSDSNQPQHF. CDR3 nucleotides: TGTGCCAGCAAGTCGGATAGCAATCAGCCCCAGCATTTT.

The sample holds a few counts of this clonotype. The chain employs TRBV29-1 and TRBJ2-1; 8 nucleotides align to TRBD2. Trimming cost V 7 bases and J 8 bases; bases outside gene matches: 43. The CDR3 has 24 amino acids. Germline loops: CDR1 SQVTM, CDR2 ANQGSEA. CDR3 sequence: CSGSFPQQGLKRSGSMGGVYEQFF. CDR3 sequence (DNA): TGCAGCGGAAGTTTTCCTCAACAGGGCCTCAAGAGGAGCGGGAGCATGGGGGGGGTCTATGAGCAGTTCTTC.

The table lists this clonotype with a few counts. The chain is built from TRBV20-1 and TRBJ2-2, with D uncertain. V shed 3 bases and J shed 5 bases, with 10 bases lying between them. The CDR3 runs to 13 residues. CDR1 is DFQATT, CDR2 SNEGSKA, per germline (reference sequence). The CDR3 DNA reads as TGCAGTGCTAGGGCTAGTAGGACCGGGGAGCTGTTTTTT. The encoded protein is CSARASRTGELFF.

This clonotype was detected only a few times. The CDR3: CASSFRESGEQYF. The CDR3 bases are TGTGCCAGCAGCTTTCGAGAATCTGGGGAGCAGTACTTC. The chain carries TRBV5-4 and TRBJ2-7, with D unresolved. Trimming removed 2 bases at V and 7 bases at J, with 13 bases between. The CDR3 is made up of 13 amino acids. CDR1 and CDR2 (germline): SGHNT, YYREEE (reference sequence).

This clonotype was observed at least ten times. Written as DNA, the CDR3 is TGTGCCAGCAGCACAGACGACAGGACGACCCAGTACTTC. Translated, it gives CASSTDDRTTQYF. This rearrangement joins TRBV7-8 to TRBJ2-5, with D tentatively TRBD1 (6 bases). The V and J ends lost 5 bases and 7 bases respectively, with 14 bases between them. Germline lookup yields CDR1 SGHVS and CDR2 FQNEAQ. This CDR3 is 13 amino acids long.

This clonotype showed up many times. The chain links TRBV27 to TRBJ2-3; D might be TRBD2 (6 bases). The CDR3 runs to 15 residues. Trimming removed 2 bases at V and 4 bases at J, with 13 bases between. CDR1 is MNHEY and CDR2 is SMNVEV in the germline V gene (reference sequence). The CDR3 loop is CASSLERALADTQYF. The CDR3 DNA follows: TGTGCCAGCAGTTTAGAGCGGGCCCTCGCAGATACGCAGTATTTT.

The chain couples TRBV7-8 to TRBJ1-5, with a weak D call TRBD1 (5 bases). The CDR3 runs 16 residues. V was clipped by 5 bases and J by 6 bases, with 20 bases between them. Germline V gene lookup returns CDR1 SGHVS and CDR2 FQNEAQ. CDR3 loop: CASSPRGSGVVQPQHF. The CDR3 region has the DNA TGTGCCAGCAGCCCTAGGGGCTCGGGAGTTGTTCAGCCCCAGCATTTT.

This clonotype was recorded many times. CDR3 protein: CASSQWGTDTQYF. In DNA form, the CDR3 reads TGTGCCAGCAGTCAGTGGGGCACAGATACGCAGTATTTT. The chain uses TRBV27 and TRBJ2-3; no reliable D call. The CDR3 consists of 13 residues. The V end lost 5 bases, the J end lost 1 base, and 7 bases lay between the germline ends. Germline V gives CDR1 MNHEY, CDR2 SMNVEV (reference sequence).

This clonotype was seen many times. V and J are TRBV28 and TRBJ1-1, with D maybe TRBD1 (5 bases). V shed 5 bases and J shed 1 base, with 8 bases lying between them. CDR3 length: 13 amino acids. Per the germline V gene, CDR1 is MDHEN and CDR2 is SYDVKM. The CDR3 nucleotides read TGTGCCAGCAGTGACAGACAGAACACTGAAGCTTTCTTT. This translates into CASSDRQNTEAFF.

This clonotype was seen repeatedly, ten times or more. The chain links TRBV12-3 or TRBV12-4 to TRBJ2-7, with D tentatively TRBD2 (5 bases). CDR3 length equals 14 residues. V lost 2 bases and J 1 base, leaving 9 bases between the germline ends. The DNA for the CDR3 is TGTGCCAGCAGTTTAATCGGACTTTCCTACGAGCAGTACTTC. Amino acid sequence: CASSLIGLSYEQYF.

The sample holds many counts of this clonotype. The chain recombines TRBV20-1 with TRBJ2-5; 9 bases are a match to TRBD2. The CDR3 contains 15 residues. Germline V gene sequence: CDR1 DFQATT, CDR2 SNEGSKA (reference sequence). The V gene end was trimmed by 0 bases and the J gene end by 1 base; junction bases not matched to a gene: 3. CDR3 bases: TGCAGTGCTAGAGATCAACTAGCGGGCCAAGAGACCCAGTACTTC. It codes for CSARDQLAGQETQYF.

This clonotype was counted at least ten times. The chain recombines TRBV20-1 with TRBJ2-3; a possible D gene is TRBD2 (6 bases). Deletions cut 3 bases from V and 1 base from J, with 11 bases between. The germline V gene encodes CDR1 DFQATT and CDR2 SNEGSKA (reference sequence). The CDR3 consists of 14 residues. The chain's CDR3 is CSARRREGTDTQYF. CDR3 in DNA: TGCAGTGCTAGGAGGCGGGAAGGCACAGATACGCAGTATTTT.

This clonotype was seen a few times. This chain connects TRBV18 to TRBJ1-1; D remains ambiguous. CDR3 size: 16 residues. Trimming took off 2 bases at V and 2 bases at J, with 15 bases between the two ends. CDR1 KGHSH and CDR2 LQKENI come from the germline V gene. Here the CDR3 reads CASSPEEMWINTEAFF. The DNA for the CDR3 is TGTGCCAGCTCACCAGAGGAGATGTGGATTAACACTGAAGCTTTCTTT. Supplemented by reference TRBV18 and TRBJ1-1, the full variable domain reads NAGVMQNPRHLVRRRGQEARLRCSPMKGHSHVYWYRQLPEEGLKFMVYLQKENIIDESGMPKERFSAEFPKEGPSILRIQQVVRGDSAAYFCASSPEEMWINTEAFFGQGTRLTVV.

V usage is TRBV28 and J usage is TRBJ1-2; 9 positions agree with TRBD1. CDR1 MDHEN and CDR2 SYDVKM come from the germline V gene. The CDR3 length is 15 residues. The junction had 7 bases not matched to a gene; V was cut back by 3 bases and J by 5 bases. CDR3 residues: CASSFTNRGLYGYTF. CDR3 nucleotides: TGTGCCAGCAGTTTTACAAACAGGGGGCTATATGGCTACACCTTC.

This clonotype was observed a handful of times. The V gene is TRBV14, the J gene TRBJ1-2, with D possibly being TRBD1 (5 bases). Looked up from germline, CDR1 is SGHDN and CDR2 is FVKESK. The CDR3 length is 15 residues. V was cut by 3 bases and J by 1 base, with 12 bases left in between. The CDR3 region is CASSQGLLLNYGYTF. CDR3 DNA: TGTGCCAGCAGCCAGGGGCTCCTACTTAACTATGGCTACACCTTC. Full variable domain (outside the CDR3, taken from reference TRBV14 and TRBJ1-2): EAGVTQFPSHSVIEKGQTVTLRCDPISGHDNLYWYRRVMGKEIKFLLHFVKESKQDESGMPNNRFLAERTGGTYSTLKVQPAELEDSGVYFCASSQGLLLNYGYTFGSGTRLTVV.